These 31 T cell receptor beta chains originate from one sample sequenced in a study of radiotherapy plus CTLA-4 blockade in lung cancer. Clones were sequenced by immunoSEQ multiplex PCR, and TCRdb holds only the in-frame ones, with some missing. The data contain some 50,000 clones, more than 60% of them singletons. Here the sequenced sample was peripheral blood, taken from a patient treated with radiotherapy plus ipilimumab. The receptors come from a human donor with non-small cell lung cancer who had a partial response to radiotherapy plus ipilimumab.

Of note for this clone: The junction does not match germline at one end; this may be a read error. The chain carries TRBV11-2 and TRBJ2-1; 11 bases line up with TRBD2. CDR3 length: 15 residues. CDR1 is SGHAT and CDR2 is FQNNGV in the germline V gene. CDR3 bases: TGTGCCAGCACCTTAGCGGGGGGGCTGTACAATGAGCAGTTCTTC. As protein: CASTLAGGLYNEQFF.

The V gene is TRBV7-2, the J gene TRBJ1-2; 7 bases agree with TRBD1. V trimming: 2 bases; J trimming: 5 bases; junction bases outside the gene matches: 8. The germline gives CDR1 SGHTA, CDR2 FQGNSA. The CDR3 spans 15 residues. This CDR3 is CASSLSRAGGYGYTF. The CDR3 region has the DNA TGTGCCAGCAGCTTAAGTAGAGCAGGGGGATATGGCTACACCTTC.

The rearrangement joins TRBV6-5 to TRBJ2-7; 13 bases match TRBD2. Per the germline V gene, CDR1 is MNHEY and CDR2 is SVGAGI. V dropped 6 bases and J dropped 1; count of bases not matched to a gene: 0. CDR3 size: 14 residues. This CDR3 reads CASRTSGGSYEQYF. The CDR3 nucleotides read TGTGCCAGCAGGACTAGCGGGGGGTCCTACGAGCAGTACTTC.

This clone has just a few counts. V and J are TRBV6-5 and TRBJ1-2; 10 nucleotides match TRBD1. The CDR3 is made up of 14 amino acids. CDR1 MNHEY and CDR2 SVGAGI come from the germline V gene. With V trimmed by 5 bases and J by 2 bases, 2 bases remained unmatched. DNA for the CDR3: TGTGCCAGCAGTAAGGGACAGGGGAACTATGGCTACACCTTC. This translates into CASSKGQGNYGYTF.

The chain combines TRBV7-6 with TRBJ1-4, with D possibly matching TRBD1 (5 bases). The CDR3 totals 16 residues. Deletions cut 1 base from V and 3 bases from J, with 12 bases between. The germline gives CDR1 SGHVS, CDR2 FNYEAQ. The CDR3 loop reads CASSLGAGIPNEKLFF. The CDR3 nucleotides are TGTGCCAGCAGCTTAGGGGCAGGGATACCTAATGAAAAACTGTTTTTT.

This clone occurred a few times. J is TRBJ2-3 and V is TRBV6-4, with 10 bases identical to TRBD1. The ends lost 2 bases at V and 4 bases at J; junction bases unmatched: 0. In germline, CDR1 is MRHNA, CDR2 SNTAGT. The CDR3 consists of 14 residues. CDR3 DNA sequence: TGTGCCAGCAGTGACGGACAGGGGGCAGATACGCAGTATTTT. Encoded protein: CASSDGQGADTQYF.

In DNA, the CDR3 is TGTGCCAGCAGTTTATCGTCCTCGGGTCAGAAGCCCCAGCATTTT. It specifies CASSLSSSGQKPQHF. The chain uses TRBV27 and TRBJ1-5, with D hard to call. The CDR3 consists of 15 residues. Per the germline V gene, CDR1 is MNHEY and CDR2 is SMNVEV (reference sequence). Trimming removed 0 bases at V and 8 bases at J, with 14 bases between.

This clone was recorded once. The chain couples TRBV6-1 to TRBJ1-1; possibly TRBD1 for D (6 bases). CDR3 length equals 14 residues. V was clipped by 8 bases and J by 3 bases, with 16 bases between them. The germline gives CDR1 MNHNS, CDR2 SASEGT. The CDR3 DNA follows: TGTGCCAGCGGCCACAGGGCTGGCGACACTGAAGCTTTCTTT. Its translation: CASGHRAGDTEAFF.

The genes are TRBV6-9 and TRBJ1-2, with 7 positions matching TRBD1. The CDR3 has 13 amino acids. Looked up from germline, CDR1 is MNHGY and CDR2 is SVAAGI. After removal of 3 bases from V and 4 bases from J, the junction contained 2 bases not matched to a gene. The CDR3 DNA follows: TGTGCCAGCAGTTACGCAGGGGGCTATGGCTACACCTTC. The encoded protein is CASSYAGGYGYTF.

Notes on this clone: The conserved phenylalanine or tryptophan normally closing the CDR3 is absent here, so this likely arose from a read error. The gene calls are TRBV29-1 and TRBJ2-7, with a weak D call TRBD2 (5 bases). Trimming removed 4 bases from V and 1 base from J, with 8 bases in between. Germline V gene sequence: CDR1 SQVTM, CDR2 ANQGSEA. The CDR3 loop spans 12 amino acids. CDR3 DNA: TGCAGCGTTGTCACGGGATCCTACGAGCAGTACCTC. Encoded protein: CSVVTGSYEQYL.

CDR3 amino acids: CASTGGHTGELFF. CDR3 nucleotide sequence: TGTGCCAGCACCGGGGGGCACACCGGGGAGCTGTTTTTT. The chain links TRBV6-1 to TRBJ2-2; possible D gene TRBD2, 7 bases. Germline CDR1 MNHNS, CDR2 SASEGT. The CDR3 loop spans 13 amino acids. V was clipped by 7 bases and J by 3 bases, with 9 bases between them.

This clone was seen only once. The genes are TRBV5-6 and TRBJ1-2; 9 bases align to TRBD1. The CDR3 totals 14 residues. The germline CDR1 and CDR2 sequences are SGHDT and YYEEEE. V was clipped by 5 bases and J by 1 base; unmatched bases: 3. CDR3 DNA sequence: TGTGCCAGCAGAGGGACAGGGCTTAACTATGGCTACACCTTC. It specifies CASRGTGLNYGYTF.

CDR3 nucleotides: TGTGCCAGCAGCCAAGAAGTAGCTAGCGTTAGCTCCTACGAGCAGTACTTC. Amino acids: CASSQEVASVSSYEQYF. The V call is TRBV4-2, the J call TRBJ2-7, with D possibly TRBD2 on 6 matching bases. Germline assignment: CDR1 LGHNA and CDR2 YNFKEQ. This CDR3 has 17 amino acids. Trimming shortened V by 0 bases and J by 0 bases, and 15 bases separated the two germline ends.

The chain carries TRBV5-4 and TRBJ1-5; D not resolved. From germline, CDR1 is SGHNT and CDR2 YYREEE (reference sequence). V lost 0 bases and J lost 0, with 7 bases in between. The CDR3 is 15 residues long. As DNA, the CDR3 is TGTGCCAGCAGCTTGGGCCCCTATAGCAATCAGCCCCAGCATTTT. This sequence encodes CASSLGPYSNQPQHF.

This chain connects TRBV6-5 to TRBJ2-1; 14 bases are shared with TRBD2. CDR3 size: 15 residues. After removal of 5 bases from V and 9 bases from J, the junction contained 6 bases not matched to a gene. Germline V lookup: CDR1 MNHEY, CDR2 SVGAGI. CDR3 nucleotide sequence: TGTGCCAGCAGTCCGGGACTAGCGGGGGCAGGTGAGCAGTTCTTC. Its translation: CASSPGLAGAGEQFF.

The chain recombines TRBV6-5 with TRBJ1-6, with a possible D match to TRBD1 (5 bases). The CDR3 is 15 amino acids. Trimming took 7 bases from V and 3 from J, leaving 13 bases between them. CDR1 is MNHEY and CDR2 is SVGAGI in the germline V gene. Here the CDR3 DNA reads TGTGCCAGCAAACCACGGCAGGGCTATAATTCACCCCTCCACTTT. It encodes CASKPRQGYNSPLHF.

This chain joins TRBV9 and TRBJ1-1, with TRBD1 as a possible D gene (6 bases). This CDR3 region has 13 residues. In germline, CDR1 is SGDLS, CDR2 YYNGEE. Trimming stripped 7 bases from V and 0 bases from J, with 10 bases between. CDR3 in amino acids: CASQGSLNTEAFF. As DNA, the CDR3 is TGTGCCAGCCAGGGGTCCCTGAACACTGAAGCTTTCTTT.

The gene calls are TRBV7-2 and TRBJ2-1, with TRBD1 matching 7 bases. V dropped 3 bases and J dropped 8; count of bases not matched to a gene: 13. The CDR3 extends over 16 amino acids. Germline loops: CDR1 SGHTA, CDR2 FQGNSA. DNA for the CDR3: TGTGCCAGCAGCTTCGAGACAGGGATTGAGAGCGATGAGCAGTTCTTC. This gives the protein CASSFETGIESDEQFF. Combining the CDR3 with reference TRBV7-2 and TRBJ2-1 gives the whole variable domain GAGVSQSPSNKVTEKGKDVELRCDPISGHTALYWYRQSLGQGLEFLIYFQGNSAPDKSGLPSDRFSAERTGGSVSTLTIQRTQQEDSAVYLCASSFETGIESDEQFFGPGTRLTVL.

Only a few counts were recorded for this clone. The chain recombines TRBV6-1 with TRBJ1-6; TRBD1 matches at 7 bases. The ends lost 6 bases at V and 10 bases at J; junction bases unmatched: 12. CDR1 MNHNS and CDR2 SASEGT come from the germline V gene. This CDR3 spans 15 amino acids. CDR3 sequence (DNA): TGTGCCAGCAGCCCGACTGACAGGGCGTACTCACCCCTCCACTTT. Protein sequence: CASSPTDRAYSPLHF.

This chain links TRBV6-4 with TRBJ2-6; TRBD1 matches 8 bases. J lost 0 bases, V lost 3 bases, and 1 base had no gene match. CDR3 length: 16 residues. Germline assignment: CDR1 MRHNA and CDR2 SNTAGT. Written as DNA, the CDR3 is TGTGCCAGCAGTGAGCAGGGGGCCTCTGGGGCCAACGTCCTGACTTTC. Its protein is CASSEQGASGANVLTF.

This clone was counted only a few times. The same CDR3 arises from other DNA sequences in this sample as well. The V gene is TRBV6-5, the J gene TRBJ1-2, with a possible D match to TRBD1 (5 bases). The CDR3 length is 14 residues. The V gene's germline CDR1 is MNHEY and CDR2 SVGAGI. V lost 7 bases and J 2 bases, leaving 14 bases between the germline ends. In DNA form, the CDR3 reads TGTGCCAGCACTCCTCTGGGGGGGAACTATGGCTACACCTTC. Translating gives CASTPLGGNYGYTF.

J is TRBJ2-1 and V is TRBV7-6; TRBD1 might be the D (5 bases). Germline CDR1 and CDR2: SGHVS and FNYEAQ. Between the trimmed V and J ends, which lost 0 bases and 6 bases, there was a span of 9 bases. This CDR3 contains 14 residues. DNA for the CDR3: TGTGCCAGCAGCTTAGCGGTAGGGGTCAATGAGCAGTTCTTC. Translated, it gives CASSLAVGVNEQFF. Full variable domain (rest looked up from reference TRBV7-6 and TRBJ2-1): GAGVSQSPRYKVTKRGQDVALRCDPISGHVSLYWYRQALGQGPEFLTYFNYEAQQDKSGLPNDRFSAERPEGSISTLTIQRTEQRDSAMYRCASSLAVGVNEQFFGPGTRLTVL.

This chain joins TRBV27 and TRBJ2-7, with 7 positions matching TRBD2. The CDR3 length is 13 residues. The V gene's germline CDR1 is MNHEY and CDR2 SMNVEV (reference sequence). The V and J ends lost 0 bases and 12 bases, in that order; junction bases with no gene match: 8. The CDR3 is CASSLSGGLVSYF. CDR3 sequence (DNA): TGTGCCAGCAGTTTATCCGGCGGACTAGTATCGTACTTC.

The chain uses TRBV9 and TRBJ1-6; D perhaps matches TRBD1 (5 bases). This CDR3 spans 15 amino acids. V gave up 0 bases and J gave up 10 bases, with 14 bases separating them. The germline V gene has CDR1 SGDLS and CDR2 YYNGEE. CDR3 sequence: CASSVEVRGDSPLHF. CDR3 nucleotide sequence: TGTGCCAGCAGCGTAGAAGTCCGGGGGGACTCACCCCTCCACTTT.

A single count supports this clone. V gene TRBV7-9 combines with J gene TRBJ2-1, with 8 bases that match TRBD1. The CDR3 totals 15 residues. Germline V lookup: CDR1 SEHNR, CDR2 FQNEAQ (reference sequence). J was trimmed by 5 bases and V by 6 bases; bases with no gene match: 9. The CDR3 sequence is CASSYEGQGDNEQFF. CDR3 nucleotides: TGTGCCAGCAGTTATGAAGGACAGGGTGACAATGAGCAGTTCTTC.

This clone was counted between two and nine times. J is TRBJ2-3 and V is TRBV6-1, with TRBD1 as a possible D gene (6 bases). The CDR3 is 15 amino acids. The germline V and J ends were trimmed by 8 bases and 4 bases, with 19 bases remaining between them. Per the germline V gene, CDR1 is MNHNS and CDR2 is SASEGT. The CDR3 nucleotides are TGTGCCAGCCGTGCGGTACAGGGTGGGCCAGATACGCAGTATTTT. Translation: CASRAVQGGPDTQYF.

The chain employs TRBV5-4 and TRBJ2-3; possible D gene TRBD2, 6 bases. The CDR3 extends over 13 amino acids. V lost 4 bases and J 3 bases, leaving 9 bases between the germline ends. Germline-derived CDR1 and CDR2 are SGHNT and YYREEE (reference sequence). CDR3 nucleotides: TGTGCCAGCAGCCTCGGGGGAACAGATACGCAGTATTTT. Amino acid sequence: CASSLGGTDTQYF.

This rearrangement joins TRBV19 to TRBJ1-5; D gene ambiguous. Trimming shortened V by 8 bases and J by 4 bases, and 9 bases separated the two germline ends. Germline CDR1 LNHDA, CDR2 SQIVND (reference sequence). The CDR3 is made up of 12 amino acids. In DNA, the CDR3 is TGTGCCAGTTCCATAGAAAATCAGCCCCAGCATTTT. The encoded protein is CASSIENQPQHF.

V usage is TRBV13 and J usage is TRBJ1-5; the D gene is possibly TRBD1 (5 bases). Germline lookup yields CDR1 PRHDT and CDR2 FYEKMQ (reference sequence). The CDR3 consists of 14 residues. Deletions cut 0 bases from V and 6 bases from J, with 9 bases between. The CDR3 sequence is CASSLGGVGQPQHF. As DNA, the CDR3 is TGTGCCAGCAGCTTAGGAGGGGTAGGTCAGCCCCAGCATTTT.

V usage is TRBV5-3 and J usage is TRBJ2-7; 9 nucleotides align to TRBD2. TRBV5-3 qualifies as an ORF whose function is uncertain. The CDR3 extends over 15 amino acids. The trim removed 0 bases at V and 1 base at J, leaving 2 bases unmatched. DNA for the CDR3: TGTGCCAGAAGCTTGGGCGGGGGGGTATCCTACGAGCAGTACTTC. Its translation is CARSLGGGVSYEQYF.

This CDR3 is CAISPEQGALGKLFF. In DNA, the CDR3 is TGTGCCATCAGCCCAGAACAGGGGGCGCTTGGAAAACTGTTTTTT. V is TRBV10-3 and J is TRBJ1-4, with 9 bases aligning to TRBD1. Germline lookup yields CDR1 ENHRY and CDR2 SYGVKD. V lost 6 bases, J lost 10 bases, and 12 bases stayed unmatched. The CDR3 runs to 15 residues.